This T cell receptor (beta chain) was retrieved from a study of blood T cell repertoires in COVID-19. Background on the study: Sample material is recorded as cDNA or gDNA derived from T cells, B-cell-depleted T cells, or PBMCs.

The V gene's germline CDR1 is MNHEY and CDR2 SVGAGI. V was pared by 6 bases and J by 0 bases, with 4 bases of the junction left unmatched. The CDR3 consists of 14 residues. Per the study methods: Estimation of nucleated cell counts relied on the amplification of reference gene primers. TCRdb's table, derived via immunoSEQ multiplex PCR, lists solely in-frame clones and lacks some. That table supplies the V and J calls and clone size; D and trimming were determined from the DNA. The data show about 160,000 clones, with about 86% seen just once and 10% held by the top ten. This clone was seen only once.

The chain recombines TRBV6-5 with TRBJ1-1, with 7 bases matching TRBD1. The sequencing input was peripheral blood. The source of this sequence is a woman between 70 and 85 years old with COVID-19, enrolled during active disease. CDR3 nucleotide sequence: TGTGCCAGCAGCCGGGGACAGTTGAACACTGAAGCTTTCTTT. Translating gives CASSRGQLNTEAFF.